This T cell receptor beta chain was sequenced in a study of shared T cell receptors in the human thymus. Sequencing used immunoSEQ multiplex PCR; TCRdb keeps in-frame clones, though not all of them. The profile shows over 650,000 clones, more than 75% of them singletons. The ends were cut back, 6 bases at V and 1 base at J, with 19 bases in the middle. The germline V gene has CDR1 MNHEY and CDR2 SMNVEV (reference sequence). This CDR3 has 17 amino acids. These sequences were also reported in another study, on human thymus T cells.

V and J are TRBV27 and TRBJ2-4; perhaps TRBD1 as D (6 bases). Sequenced: thymocytes. The sequence was collected from a boy under two years old with a congenital heart defect. CDR3 protein: CASSPSPRDNAKNIQYF. For the CDR3, the DNA is TGTGCCAGCAGCCCCTCCCCCCGGGACAACGCCAAAAACATTCAGTACTTC.